This T cell receptor beta chain originates from a study of long-term antiretroviral therapy in people with HIV. The CDR3 is 16 residues long. The ends were cut back, 8 bases at V and 5 bases at J, with 24 bases in the middle. From germline, CDR1 is MNHEY and CDR2 SMNVEV (reference sequence). This clone appeared a single time. The assay used was immunoSEQ (version v3.0), run at survey level. The protocol was immunoSEQ multiplex PCR, while the TCRdb copy is restricted to in-frame clones and leaves out a portion. The table has roughly 42,000 clones, approximately 89% seen once. The chain uses TRBV27 and TRBJ1-1, with a weak D call TRBD1 (6 bases). The input for sequencing was unsorted PBMCs, taken 0.1 years before starting antiretroviral therapy. The clonotype comes from a woman aged 50 to 65 with HIV. The CDR3 DNA is TGTGCCAGCTGGCGGGTAAACAGGGCCGAGGGGACTGAAGCTTTCTTT. As protein: CASWRVNRAEGTEAFF.